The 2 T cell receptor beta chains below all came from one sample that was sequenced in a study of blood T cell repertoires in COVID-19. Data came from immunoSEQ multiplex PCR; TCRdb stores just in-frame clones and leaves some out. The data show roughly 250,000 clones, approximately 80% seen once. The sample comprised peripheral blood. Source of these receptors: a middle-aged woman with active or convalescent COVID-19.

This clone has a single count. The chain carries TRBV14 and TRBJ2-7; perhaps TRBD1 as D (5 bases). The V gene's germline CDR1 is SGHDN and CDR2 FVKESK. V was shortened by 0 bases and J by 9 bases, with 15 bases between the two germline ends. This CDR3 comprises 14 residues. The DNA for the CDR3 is TGTGCCAGCAGCCAAGACAGGGCCCGACAAGGGCAGTACTTC. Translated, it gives CASSQDRARQGQYF.

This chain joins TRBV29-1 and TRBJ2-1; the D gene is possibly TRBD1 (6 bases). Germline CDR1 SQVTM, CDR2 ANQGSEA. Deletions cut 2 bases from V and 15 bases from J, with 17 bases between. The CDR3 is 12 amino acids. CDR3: CSVELPGVGAFF. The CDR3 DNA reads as TGCAGCGTTGAACTCCCAGGGGTCGGAGCGTTCTTC.